Following are 24 T cell receptor beta chains from one sample sequenced in a study of T-cell reconstitution after alpha-beta-depleted transplantation in children. During its preparation, the TCRbeta library received unique molecular identifiers. TCRdb reanalysed the PCR reads using MiXCR and keeps one entry per CDR3 protein. The table includes about 200,000 distinct CDR3 sequences, around 5.9% detected once. Sequencing was performed on PBMCs, taken before TCRalphabeta/CD19-depleted stem cell transplant. The receptors derive from a girl under three years old with combined immunodeficiency, due to receive a stem cell transplant.

This clonotype occurred many times. This chain joins TRBV12-3 or TRBV12-4 and TRBJ2-7; perhaps TRBD2 as D (5 bases). V shed 11 bases and J shed 0 bases, with 11 bases lying between them. The CDR3 runs 12 residues. CDR3 protein: CAAGRSSYEQYF. The CDR3 DNA reads as TGTGCCGCGGGCCGAAGCTCCTACGAGCAGTACTTC.

This clonotype was recorded many times. The chain employs TRBV9 and TRBJ1-1; TRBD1 agrees at 7 bases. Germline V CDR1 and CDR2: SGDLS, YYNGEE. The CDR3 length is 15 residues. With 0 bases clipped from V and 4 bases from J, the junction kept 6 bases outside the gene matches. The CDR3 region is CASSVAGGQGTEAFF. The CDR3 coding sequence is TGTGCCAGCAGCGTAGCAGGGGGGCAAGGCACTGAAGCTTTCTTT.

This clonotype was detected ten times or more. The chain couples TRBV12-3 or TRBV12-4 to TRBJ2-7, with 8 bases identical to TRBD2. The length of the CDR3 is 16 residues. J lost 3 bases, V lost 2 bases, and 9 bases had no gene match. In DNA, the CDR3 is TGTGCCAGCAGTTTACAGAGCGGGAGTATCTTCTACGAGCAGTACTTC. It codes for CASSLQSGSIFYEQYF.

Ten or more counts support this clonotype. This sequence joins TRBV27 and TRBJ1-3; D is ambiguous. The CDR3 consists of 15 residues. Per the germline V gene, CDR1 is MNHEY and CDR2 is SMNVEV (reference sequence). V dropped 2 bases and J dropped 6 bases, with 14 bases sitting between them. The CDR3 loop reads CASSLDGLWENTIYF. The CDR3 DNA follows: TGTGCCAGCAGTTTAGACGGCCTTTGGGAAAACACCATATATTTT.

This clonotype was picked up many times. The rearrangement links TRBV19 to TRBJ2-3; D unresolved. Deletions cut 6 bases from V and 4 bases from J, with 11 bases between. The CDR3 consists of 13 residues. Per the germline V gene, CDR1 is LNHDA and CDR2 is SQIVND (reference sequence). Written as DNA, the CDR3 is TGTGCCAGTAGCAATCTAGTAGCAGATACGCAGTATTTT. This codes for CASSNLVADTQYF.

The sample holds many counts of this clonotype. The chain links TRBV6-1 to TRBJ2-7, with 9 bases matching TRBD2. Losses at the gene ends were 2 bases for V and 2 bases for J; bases not matched to a gene: 10. The CDR3 is made up of 17 amino acids. Germline CDR1 reads MNHNS; CDR2 reads SASEGT. Here the CDR3 reads CASSEFGSTSGTYEQYF. In DNA, the CDR3 is TGTGCCAGCAGTGAATTCGGTTCGACTAGCGGTACCTACGAGCAGTACTTC.

CDR3 nucleotide sequence: TGTGCCACCCGCGCCGAGGTAGAGACCCAGTACTTC. Translating it yields CATRAEVETQYF. This sequence joins TRBV2 and TRBJ2-5; D unresolved. The length of the CDR3 is 12 residues. Germline V lookup: CDR1 SNHLY, CDR2 FYNNEI. Trimming cost V 10 bases and J 4 bases, with 13 bases left between them.

This clonotype has at least ten counts. V usage is TRBV15 and J usage is TRBJ1-1; D gene uncertain. The CDR3 contains 14 residues. The germline CDR1 and CDR2 sequences are LNHNV and YYDKDF (reference sequence). V lost 8 bases and J 1 base, leaving 14 bases between the germline ends. CDR3 nucleotides: TGTGCCACCGCAGAGGCCGGCGGGAACACTGAAGCTTTCTTT. Amino acids: CATAEAGGNTEAFF.

The genes are TRBV4-2 and TRBJ2-6; D remains unclear. V was trimmed by 4 bases and J by 4 bases, leaving 11 bases between them. CDR3 length equals 15 residues. The germline gives CDR1 LGHNA, CDR2 YNFKEQ. The CDR3 loop reads CASSPTVSGANVLTF. CDR3 sequence (DNA): TGTGCCAGCAGCCCCACAGTTTCCGGGGCCAACGTCCTGACTTTC.

There are many counts of this clonotype. The chain recombines TRBV5-1 with TRBJ2-1; 9 bases are shared with TRBD2. V was clipped by 0 bases and J by 9 bases; unmatched bases: 16. CDR1 and CDR2 from the germline V gene are SGHRS and YFSETQ. This CDR3 is built from 18 residues. The CDR3 DNA follows: TGCGCCAGCAGCTTGGTGGTGAGGGGTAGCGGGAGTGGTGGTGAGCAGTTCTTC. Translating it yields CASSLVVRGSGSGGEQFF.

This clonotype was detected only a few times. J is TRBJ1-1 and V is TRBV30; D ambiguous. The V and J ends lost 0 bases and 0 bases respectively, with 8 bases between them. The CDR3 covers 14 residues. CDR1 is GTSNPN and CDR2 is SVGIG in the germline V gene (reference sequence). The CDR3 loop is CAWSVLGLNTEAFF. The CDR3 DNA follows: TGTGCCTGGAGTGTACTTGGTTTGAACACTGAAGCTTTCTTT.

Ten or more counts support this clonotype. The V call is TRBV29-1, the J call TRBJ1-2; TRBD1 is a possible D gene (5 bases). The CDR3 loop spans 15 amino acids. V was trimmed by 4 bases and J by 0 bases, leaving 15 bases between them. CDR1 and CDR2 from the germline V gene are SQVTM and ANQGSEA. CDR3 DNA sequence: TGCAGCGTTGTCGGCAGGGACGGAGCTAACTATGGCTACACCTTC. It codes for CSVVGRDGANYGYTF.

This clonotype was counted between two and nine times. This rearrangement joins TRBV14 to TRBJ2-1; 10 nucleotides agree with TRBD2. The CDR3 contains 13 residues. Germline CDR1 is SGHDN and CDR2 is FVKESK. With 1 base clipped from V and 14 bases from J, the junction kept 5 bases outside the gene matches. The CDR3 DNA reads as TGTGCCAGCAGCCAAGGACTAGCGGGTGCTAAGTTCTTC. The encoded protein is CASSQGLAGAKFF.

This clonotype was detected ten times or more. The chain couples TRBV7-2 to TRBJ2-7; no definite D call. Germline V gene data show CDR1 as SGHTA and CDR2 as FQGNSA. V lost 4 bases, J lost 5 bases, and 12 bases lay in between. This CDR3 comprises 13 residues. CDR3 DNA: TGTGCCAGCAGCTCCCCCCTAGTAGACGAGCAGTACTTC. Translation gives CASSSPLVDEQYF.

This clonotype was seen a handful of times. J is TRBJ2-2 and V is TRBV7-2; D gene unclear. CDR1 is SGHTA, CDR2 FQGNSA, per germline. Trimming stripped 1 base from V and 13 bases from J, with 22 bases between. This CDR3 contains 16 residues. For the CDR3, the DNA is TGTGCCAGCAGCTTAGGCTTGGGTCCCAGGATGGTGGGGCTGTTTTTT. Protein sequence: CASSLGLGPRMVGLFF.

This clonotype was recorded at least ten times. The chain is built from TRBV3-1 and TRBJ2-5; a weak D match, TRBD2 (6 bases). CDR1 and CDR2 from the germline V gene are LGHDT and YNNKEL (reference sequence). V was trimmed by 4 bases and J by 2 bases, leaving 17 bases between them. The CDR3 runs 16 residues. Written as DNA, the CDR3 is TGTGCCAGCAGCCGCCTCACCGGGACTGGGCAAGAGACCCAGTACTTC. Protein product: CASSRLTGTGQETQYF.

This clonotype was recorded at least ten times. This rearrangement joins TRBV29-1 to TRBJ2-1; no clear D. Trimming left V 4 bases short and J 8 bases short, with 12 bases between. This CDR3 is built from 12 residues. Germline assignment: CDR1 SQVTM and CDR2 ANQGSEA. CDR3 residues: CSVGPLSYEQFF. DNA for the CDR3: TGCAGCGTTGGACCTCTATCATATGAGCAGTTCTTC.

As concerns this clonotype: This sequence may be a read error, since a much larger clone differs from it by one base. The V call is TRBV29-1, the J call TRBJ2-3; maybe TRBD2 (6 bases). Trimming pared 7 bases from V and 2 bases from J, leaving 25 bases between. Germline V lookup: CDR1 SQVTM, CDR2 ANQGSEA. The CDR3 is 17 residues long. The CDR3 sequence is CSGGIGLFSTFTDTQYF. The CDR3 nucleotides read TGCAGCGGTGGGATTGGACTATTTTCTACTTTCACAGATACGCAGTATTTT.

This clonotype was seen more than once but under ten times. This sequence joins TRBV7-3 and TRBJ2-5; 8 bases agree with TRBD1. The germline CDR1 and CDR2 sequences are SGHTA and FQGTGA. V lost 2 bases and J lost 5; bases outside the gene matches: 4. This CDR3 is 14 amino acids long. The CDR3, as DNA: TGTGCCAGCAGCTTATGGGCAGGGGGCGAGACCCAGTACTTC. Translation: CASSLWAGGETQYF.

This clonotype came up many times. J is TRBJ2-5 and V is TRBV4-1; D remains ambiguous. The CDR3 contains 13 residues. Trimming pared 1 base from V and 5 bases from J, leaving 8 bases between. Germline CDR1 reads MGHRA; CDR2 reads YSYEKL. The CDR3 DNA sequence: TGCGCCAGCAGCCAAGGGGTGACGGAGACCCAGTACTTC. Residues: CASSQGVTETQYF.

The chain is built from TRBV7-8 and TRBJ2-1; 11 bases align to TRBD2. The germline CDR1 and CDR2 sequences are SGHVS and FQNEAQ. Trimming cost V 1 base and J 4 bases; bases outside gene matches: 15. There are 20 residues in the CDR3. The CDR3 DNA sequence: TGTGCCAGCAGCTTAGTGCTAGCGGGAGGTCACCTTAACCCTTACAATGAGCAGTTCTTC. Translating gives CASSLVLAGGHLNPYNEQFF.

For this clonotype: A much larger clone lies a single base off, so this may be a read error. The V call is TRBV3-1, the J call TRBJ2-1, with 13 bases identical to TRBD2. The V segment lost 8 bases and the J segment 7 bases; nucleotides outside the gene matches: 20. The germline CDR1 and CDR2 sequences are LGHDT and YNNKEL (reference sequence). This CDR3 has 19 amino acids. This CDR3 is CASCRIGTSGEGGVNEQFF. The DNA for the CDR3 is TGTGCCAGCTGCCGAATCGGGACTAGCGGGGAGGGTGGGGTGAATGAGCAGTTCTTC.

CDR3 sequence reads: CASSDLRLHSPTEAFF. The CDR3 coding sequence is TGTGCCAGCAGTGACTTAAGGTTACACTCCCCCACTGAAGCTTTCTTT. The genes are TRBV6-1 and TRBJ1-1; D unclear. With 3 bases removed from V and 4 bases from J, the gap between germline ends came to 18 bases. The CDR3 runs to 16 residues. CDR1 is MNHNS and CDR2 is SASEGT in the germline V gene.

The sample holds many counts of this clonotype. The chain carries TRBV28 and TRBJ2-7, with D hard to call. This CDR3 has 11 residues. The germline V gene has CDR1 MDHEN and CDR2 SYDVKM. Trimming removed 4 bases at V and 7 bases at J, with 8 bases between. CDR3 bases: TGTGCCAGCAGTTCCCGGGTTGAGCAGTACTTC. Its protein product is CASSSRVEQYF. The full variable domain, in which reference TRBV28 and TRBJ2-7 provide the parts outside the CDR3, is DVKVTQSSRYLVKRTGEKVFLECVQDMDHENMFWYRQDPGLGLRLIYFSYDVKMKEKGDIPEGYSVSREKKERFSLILESASTNQTSMYLCASSSRVEQYFGPGTRLTVT.